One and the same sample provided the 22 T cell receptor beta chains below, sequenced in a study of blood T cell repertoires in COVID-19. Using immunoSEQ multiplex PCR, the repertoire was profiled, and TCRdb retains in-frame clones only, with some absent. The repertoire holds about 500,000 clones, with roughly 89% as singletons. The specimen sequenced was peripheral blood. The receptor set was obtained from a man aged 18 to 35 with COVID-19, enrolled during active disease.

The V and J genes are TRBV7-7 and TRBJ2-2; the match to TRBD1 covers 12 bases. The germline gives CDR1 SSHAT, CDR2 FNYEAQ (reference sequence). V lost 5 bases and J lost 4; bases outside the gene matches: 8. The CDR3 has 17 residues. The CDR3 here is CASSPGQGARGTGELFF. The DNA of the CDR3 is TGTGCCAGCAGCCCGGGACAGGGGGCACGAGGCACCGGGGAGCTGTTTTTT.

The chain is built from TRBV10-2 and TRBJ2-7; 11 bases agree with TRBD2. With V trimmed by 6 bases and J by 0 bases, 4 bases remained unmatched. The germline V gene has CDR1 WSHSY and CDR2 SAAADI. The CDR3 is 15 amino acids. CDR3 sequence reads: CASSASGRSSYEQYF. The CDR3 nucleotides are TGCGCCAGCAGCGCTAGCGGGAGGAGCTCCTACGAGCAGTACTTC.

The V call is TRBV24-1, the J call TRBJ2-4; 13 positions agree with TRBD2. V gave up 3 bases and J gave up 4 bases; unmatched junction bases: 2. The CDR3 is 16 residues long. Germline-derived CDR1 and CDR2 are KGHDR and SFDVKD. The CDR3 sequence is CATSDGTSGAKNIQYF. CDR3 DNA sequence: TGTGCCACCAGTGATGGGACTAGCGGGGCTAAAAACATTCAGTACTTC.

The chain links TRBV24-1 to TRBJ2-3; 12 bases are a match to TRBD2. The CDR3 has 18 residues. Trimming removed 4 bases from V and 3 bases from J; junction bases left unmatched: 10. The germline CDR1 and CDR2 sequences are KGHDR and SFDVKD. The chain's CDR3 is CATSDTVTSGSYTDTQYF. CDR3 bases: TGTGCCACCAGTGACACCGTGACTAGCGGGAGTTATACAGATACGCAGTATTTT.

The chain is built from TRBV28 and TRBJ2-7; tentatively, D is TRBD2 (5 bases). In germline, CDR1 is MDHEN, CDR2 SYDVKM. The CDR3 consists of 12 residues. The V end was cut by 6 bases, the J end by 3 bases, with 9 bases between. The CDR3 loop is CASREGSYEQYF. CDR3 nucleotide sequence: TGTGCCAGCAGAGAAGGGAGCTACGAGCAGTACTTC.

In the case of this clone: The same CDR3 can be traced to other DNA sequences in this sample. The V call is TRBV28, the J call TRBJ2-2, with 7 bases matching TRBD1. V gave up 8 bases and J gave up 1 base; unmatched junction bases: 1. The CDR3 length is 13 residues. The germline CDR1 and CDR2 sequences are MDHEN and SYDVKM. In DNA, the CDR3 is TGTGCCAGCCGGACAGGGAACACCGGGGAGCTGTTTTTT. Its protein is CASRTGNTGELFF.

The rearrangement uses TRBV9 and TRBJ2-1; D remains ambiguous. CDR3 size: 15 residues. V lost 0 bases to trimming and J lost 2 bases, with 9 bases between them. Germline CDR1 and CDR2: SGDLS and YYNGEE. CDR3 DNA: TGTGCCAGCAGCGTAGCTCCCGTTCCCTACAATGAGCAGTTCTTC. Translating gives CASSVAPVPYNEQFF. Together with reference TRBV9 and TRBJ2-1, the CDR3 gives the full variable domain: DSGVTQTPKHLITATGQRVTLRCSPRSGDLSVYWYQQSLDQGLQFLIQYYNGEERAKGNILERFSAQQFPDLHSELNLSSLELGDSALYFCASSVAPVPYNEQFFGPGTRLTVL.

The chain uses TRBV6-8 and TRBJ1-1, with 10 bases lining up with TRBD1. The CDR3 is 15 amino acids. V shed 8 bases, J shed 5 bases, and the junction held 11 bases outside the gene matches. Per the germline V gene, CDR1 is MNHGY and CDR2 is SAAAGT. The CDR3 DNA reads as TGTGCCAGCTCAAGCCCGGGACAGGGGTGGACTGAAGCTTTCTTT. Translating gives CASSSPGQGWTEAFF.

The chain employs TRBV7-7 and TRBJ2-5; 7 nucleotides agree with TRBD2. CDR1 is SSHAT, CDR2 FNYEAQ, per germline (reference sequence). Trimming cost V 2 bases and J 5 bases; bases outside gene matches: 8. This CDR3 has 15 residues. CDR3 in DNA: TGTGCCAGCAGCTTACTGTCGGGAGGCGGGGAGACCCAGTACTTC. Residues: CASSLLSGGGETQYF.

The CDR3 region has the DNA TGTGCCAGCAGCCTGGGACTAGGGACAGATACGCAGTATTTT. Translated, it gives CASSLGLGTDTQYF. V usage is TRBV7-9 and J usage is TRBJ2-3; 8 nucleotides match TRBD2. The CDR3 runs to 14 residues. Germline assignment: CDR1 SEHNR and CDR2 FQNEAQ (reference sequence). Trimming took 5 bases from V and 3 from J; bases not matched to a gene: 4. Together with reference TRBV7-9 and TRBJ2-3, the CDR3 gives the full variable domain: DTGVSQNPRHKITKRGQNVTFRCDPISEHNRLYWYRQTLGQGPEFLTYFQNEAQLEKSRLLSDRFSAERPKGSFSTLEIQRTEQGDSAMYLCASSLGLGTDTQYFGPGTRLTVL.

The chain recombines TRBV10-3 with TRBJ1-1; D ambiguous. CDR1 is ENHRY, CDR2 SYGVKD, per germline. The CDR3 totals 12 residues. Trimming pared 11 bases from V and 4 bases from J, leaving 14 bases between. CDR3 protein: CAVTSRSTEAFF. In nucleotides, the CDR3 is TGTGCCGTAACTAGTCGGAGCACTGAAGCTTTCTTT.

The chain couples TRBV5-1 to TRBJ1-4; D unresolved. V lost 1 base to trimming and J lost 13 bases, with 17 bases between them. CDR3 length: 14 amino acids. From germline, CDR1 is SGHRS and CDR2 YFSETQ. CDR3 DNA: TGCGCCAGCAGCTTGAGTGGGCCCGGTTTCGGACTGTTTTTT. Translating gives CASSLSGPGFGLFF.

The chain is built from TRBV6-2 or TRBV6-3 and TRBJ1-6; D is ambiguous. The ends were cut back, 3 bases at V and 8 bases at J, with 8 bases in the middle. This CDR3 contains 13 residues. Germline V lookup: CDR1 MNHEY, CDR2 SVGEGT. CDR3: CASSYYGDSPLHF. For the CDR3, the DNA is TGTGCCAGCAGTTATTACGGGGATTCACCCCTCCACTTT.

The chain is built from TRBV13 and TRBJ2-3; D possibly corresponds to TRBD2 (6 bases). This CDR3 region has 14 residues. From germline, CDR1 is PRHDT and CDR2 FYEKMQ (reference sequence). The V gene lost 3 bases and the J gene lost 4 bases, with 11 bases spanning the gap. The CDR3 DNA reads TGTGCCAGCAGCTTGGCTAGCGTGGCAGATACGCAGTATTTT. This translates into CASSLASVADTQYF.

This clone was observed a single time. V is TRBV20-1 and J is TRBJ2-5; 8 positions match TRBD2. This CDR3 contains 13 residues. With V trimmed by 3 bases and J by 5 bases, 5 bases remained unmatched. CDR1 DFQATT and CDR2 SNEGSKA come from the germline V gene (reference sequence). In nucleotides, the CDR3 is TGCAGTGCTAGTTGGCGGGAGGAGGAGACCCAGTACTTC. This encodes CSASWREEETQYF.

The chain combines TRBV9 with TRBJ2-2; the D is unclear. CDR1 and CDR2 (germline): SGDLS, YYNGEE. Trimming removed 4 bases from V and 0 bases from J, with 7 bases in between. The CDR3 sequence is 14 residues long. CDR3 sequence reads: CASSITPNTGELFF. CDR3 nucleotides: TGTGCCAGCAGCATTACTCCGAACACCGGGGAGCTGTTTTTT.

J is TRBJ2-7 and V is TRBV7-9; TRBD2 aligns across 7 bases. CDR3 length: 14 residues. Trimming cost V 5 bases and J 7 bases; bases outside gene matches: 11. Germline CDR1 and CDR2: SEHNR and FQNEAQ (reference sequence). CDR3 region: CASSPRDYYREQYF. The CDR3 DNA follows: TGTGCCAGCAGCCCCCGGGACTACTACCGAGAGCAGTACTTC.

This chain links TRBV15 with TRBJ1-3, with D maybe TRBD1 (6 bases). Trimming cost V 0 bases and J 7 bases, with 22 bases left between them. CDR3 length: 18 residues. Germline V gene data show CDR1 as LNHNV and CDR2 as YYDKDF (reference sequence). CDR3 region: CATSRDYGPTGHGNTIYF. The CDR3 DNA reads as TGTGCCACCAGCAGAGATTACGGCCCTACAGGGCACGGGAACACCATATATTTT. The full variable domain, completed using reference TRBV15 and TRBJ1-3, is DAMVIQNPRYQVTQFGKPVTLSCSQTLNHNVMYWYQQKSSQAPKLLFHYYDKDFNNEADTPDNFQSRRPNTSFCFLDIRSPGLGDTAMYLCATSRDYGPTGHGNTIYFGEGSWLTVV.

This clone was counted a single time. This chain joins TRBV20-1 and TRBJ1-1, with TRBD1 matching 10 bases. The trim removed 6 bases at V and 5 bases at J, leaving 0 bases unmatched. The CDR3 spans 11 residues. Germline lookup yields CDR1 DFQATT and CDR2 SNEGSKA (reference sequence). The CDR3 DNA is TGCAGTGCGGACAGGGGGACTGAAGCTTTCTTT. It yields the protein CSADRGTEAFF.

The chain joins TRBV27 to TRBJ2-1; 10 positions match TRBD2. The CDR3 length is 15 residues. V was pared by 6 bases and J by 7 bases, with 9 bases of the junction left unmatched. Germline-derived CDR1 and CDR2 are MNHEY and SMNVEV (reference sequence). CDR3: CASRGPGLASNEQFF. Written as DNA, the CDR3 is TGTGCCAGCAGGGGACCGGGACTAGCGAGTAATGAGCAGTTCTTC.

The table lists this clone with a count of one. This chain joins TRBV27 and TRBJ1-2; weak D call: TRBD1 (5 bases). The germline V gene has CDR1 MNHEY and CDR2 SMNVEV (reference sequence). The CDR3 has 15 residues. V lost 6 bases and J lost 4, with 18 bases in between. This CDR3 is CASRTDRQRGYGYTF. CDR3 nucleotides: TGTGCCAGCAGGACCGATAGACAAAGGGGCTATGGCTACACCTTC.

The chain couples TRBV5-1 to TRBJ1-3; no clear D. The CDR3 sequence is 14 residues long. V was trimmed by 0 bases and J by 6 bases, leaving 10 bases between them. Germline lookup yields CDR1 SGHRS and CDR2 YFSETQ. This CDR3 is CASSLDGRLNTIYF. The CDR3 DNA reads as TGCGCCAGCAGCTTGGATGGCAGGCTAAACACCATATATTTT.